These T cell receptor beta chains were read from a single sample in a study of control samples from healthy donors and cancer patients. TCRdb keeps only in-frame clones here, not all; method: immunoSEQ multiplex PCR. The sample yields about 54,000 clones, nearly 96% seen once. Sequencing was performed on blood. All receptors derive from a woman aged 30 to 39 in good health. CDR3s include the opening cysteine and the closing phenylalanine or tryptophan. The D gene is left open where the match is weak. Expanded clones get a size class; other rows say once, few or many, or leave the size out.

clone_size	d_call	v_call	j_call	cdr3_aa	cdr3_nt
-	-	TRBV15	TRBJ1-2	CATSSSGGSSYGYTF	TGTGCCACCAGCAGTAGTGGGGGCTCTTCCTATGGCTACACCTTC
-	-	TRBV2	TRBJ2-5	CATTGETQYF	TGTGCCACCACCGGTGAGACCCAGTACTTC
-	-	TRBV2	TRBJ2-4	CASSEDPGVRAKNIQYF	TGTGCCAGCAGTGAAGACCCCGGGGTGAGGGCCAAAAACATTCAGTACTTC
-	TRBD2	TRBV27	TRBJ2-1	CASSFTAGGQNEQFF	TGTGCCAGCAGTTTTACGGCGGGAGGGCAGAATGAGCAGTTCTTC
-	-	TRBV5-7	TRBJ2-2	CASSLRSTGELFF	TGTGCCAGCAGCTTGAGGAGCACCGGGGAGCTGTTTTTT
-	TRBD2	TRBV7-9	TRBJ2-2	CASSFTSGRGTGELFF	TGTGCCAGCAGCTTTACTAGCGGGAGAGGGACCGGGGAGCTGTTTTTT
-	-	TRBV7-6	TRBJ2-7	CASSPGRPAEQYF	TGTGCCAGCAGCCCAGGCCGACCGGCCGAGCAGTACTTC
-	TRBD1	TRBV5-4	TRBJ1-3	CASSTGQASSGNTIYF	TGTGCCAGCAGCACCGGACAGGCTAGCTCTGGAAACACCATATATTTT
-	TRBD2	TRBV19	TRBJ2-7	CASSMVGLDLYEQYF	TGTGCCAGTAGTATGGTGGGACTAGATCTCTACGAGCAGTACTTC
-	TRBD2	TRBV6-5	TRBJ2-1	CASRESGRAYNEQFF	TGTGCCAGCAGGGAGAGCGGGAGGGCTTACAATGAGCAGTTCTTC
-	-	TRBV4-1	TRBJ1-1	CASSQVGRHLNTEAFF	TGCGCCAGCAGCCAAGTAGGCCGACACTTGAACACTGAAGCTTTCTTT
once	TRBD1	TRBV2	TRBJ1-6	CAIRTGGLLFNSPLHF	TGTGCCATTCGGACAGGGGGCCTACTATTTAATTCACCCCTCCACTTT
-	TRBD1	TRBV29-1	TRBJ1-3	CSVSLTGTDLDTIYF	TGCAGCGTTTCACTAACCGGGACAGACCTAGATACCATATATTTT
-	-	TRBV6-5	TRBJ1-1	CASSYGGANTEAFF	TGTGCCAGCAGTTATGGGGGGGCGAACACTGAAGCTTTCTTT
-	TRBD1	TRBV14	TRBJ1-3	CASSRQGLSGNTIYF	TGTGCCAGCAGCCGACAGGGCCTCTCTGGAAACACCATATATTTT
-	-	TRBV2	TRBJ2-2	CASSEARGNTGELFF	TGTGCCAGCAGTGAAGCGCGGGGGAACACCGGGGAGCTGTTTTTT
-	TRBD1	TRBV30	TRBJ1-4	CAWSAGGEKLFF	TGTGCCTGGAGCGCAGGGGGGGAAAAACTGTTTTTT
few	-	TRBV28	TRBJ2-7	CASSLGAAGGYEQYF	TGTGCCAGCAGTTTAGGGGCTGCAGGAGGTTACGAGCAGTACTTC
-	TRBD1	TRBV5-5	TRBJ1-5	CASSQTGDFQPQHF	TGTGCCAGCAGCCAGACAGGGGACTTTCAGCCCCAGCATTTT
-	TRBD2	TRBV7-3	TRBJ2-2	CASSLAGGNTGELFF	TGTGCCAGCAGCTTAGCGGGAGGGAACACCGGGGAGCTGTTTTTT
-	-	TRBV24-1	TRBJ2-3	CATSGEEAGTDGYF	TGTGCCACCAGTGGGGAGGAGGCCGGGACGGATGGGTATTTT
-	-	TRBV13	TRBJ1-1	CASSFNRRNTEAFF	TGTGCCAGCAGCTTCAACAGGAGGAACACTGAAGCTTTCTTT
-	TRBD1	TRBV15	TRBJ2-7	CATSGDRVGYEQYF	TGTGCCACCAGCGGGGACAGGGTCGGCTACGAGCAGTACTTC